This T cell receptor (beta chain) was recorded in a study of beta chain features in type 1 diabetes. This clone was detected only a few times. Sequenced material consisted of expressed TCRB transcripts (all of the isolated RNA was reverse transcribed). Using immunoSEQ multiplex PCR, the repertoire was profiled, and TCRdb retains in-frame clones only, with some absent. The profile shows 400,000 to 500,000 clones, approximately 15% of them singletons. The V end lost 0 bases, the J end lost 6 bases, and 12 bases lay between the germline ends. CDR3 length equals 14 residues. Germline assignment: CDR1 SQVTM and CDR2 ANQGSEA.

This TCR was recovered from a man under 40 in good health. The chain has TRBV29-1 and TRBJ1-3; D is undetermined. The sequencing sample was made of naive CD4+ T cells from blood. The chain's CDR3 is CSVEELRTSNTIYF. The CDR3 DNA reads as TGCAGCGTTGAAGAGCTGAGGACGTCAAACACCATATATTTT.